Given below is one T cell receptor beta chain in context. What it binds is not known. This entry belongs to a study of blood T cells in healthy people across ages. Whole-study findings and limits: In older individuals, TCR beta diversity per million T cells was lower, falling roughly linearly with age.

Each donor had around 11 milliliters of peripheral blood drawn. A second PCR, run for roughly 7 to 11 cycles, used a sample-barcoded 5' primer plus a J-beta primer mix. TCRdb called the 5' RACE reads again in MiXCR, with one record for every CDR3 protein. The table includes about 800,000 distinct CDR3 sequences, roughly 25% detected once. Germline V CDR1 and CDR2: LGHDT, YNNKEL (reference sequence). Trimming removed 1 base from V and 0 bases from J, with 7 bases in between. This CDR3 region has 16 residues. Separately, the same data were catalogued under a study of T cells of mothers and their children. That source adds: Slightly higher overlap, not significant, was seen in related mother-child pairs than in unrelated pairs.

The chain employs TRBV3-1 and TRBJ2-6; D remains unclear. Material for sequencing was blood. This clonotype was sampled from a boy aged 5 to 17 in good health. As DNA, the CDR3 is TGTGCCAGCAGCCAAGGGCGGTCCTCTGGGGCCAACGTCCTGACTTTC. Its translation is CASSQGRSSGANVLTF.